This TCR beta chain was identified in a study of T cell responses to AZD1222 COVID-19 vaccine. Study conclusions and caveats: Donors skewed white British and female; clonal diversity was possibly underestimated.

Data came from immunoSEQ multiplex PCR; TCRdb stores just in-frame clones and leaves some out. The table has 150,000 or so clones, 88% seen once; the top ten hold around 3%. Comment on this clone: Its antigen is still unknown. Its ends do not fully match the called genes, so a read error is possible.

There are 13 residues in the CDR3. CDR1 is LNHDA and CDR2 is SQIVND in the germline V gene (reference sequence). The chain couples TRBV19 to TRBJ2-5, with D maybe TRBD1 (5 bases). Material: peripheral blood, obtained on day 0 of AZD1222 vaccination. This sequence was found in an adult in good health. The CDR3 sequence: CASSGAGPESQYF. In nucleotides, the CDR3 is TGTGCCAGTAGTGGGGCAGGGCCAGAGTCCCAGTACTTC.